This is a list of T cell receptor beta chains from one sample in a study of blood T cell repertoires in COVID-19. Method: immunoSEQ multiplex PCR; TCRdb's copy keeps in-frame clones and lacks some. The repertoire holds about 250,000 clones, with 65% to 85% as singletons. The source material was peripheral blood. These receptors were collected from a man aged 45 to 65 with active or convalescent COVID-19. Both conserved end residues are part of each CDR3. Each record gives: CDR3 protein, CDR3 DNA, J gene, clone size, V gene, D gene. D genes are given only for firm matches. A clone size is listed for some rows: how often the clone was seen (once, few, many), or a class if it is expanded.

CDR3aa: CASSPAGLADTGELFF
CDR3nt: TGTGCCAGCAGCCCGGCGGGACTAGCGGACACCGGGGAGCTGTTTTTT
j_gene: TRBJ2-2
abundance: NA
v_gene: TRBV4-2
d_gene: TRBD2

CDR3aa: CASSQGMNTEAFF
CDR3nt: TGTGCCAGTAGCCAGGGGATGAACACTGAAGCTTTCTTT
j_gene: TRBJ1-1
abundance: NA
v_gene: TRBV19
d_gene: NA

CDR3aa: CTSSQDQQMRDTGELFF
CDR3nt: TGCACCAGCAGCCAAGACCAACAAATGAGGGATACCGGGGAGCTGTTTTTT
j_gene: TRBJ2-2
abundance: once
v_gene: TRBV1
d_gene: NA

CDR3aa: CASSFLGGSTEAFF
CDR3nt: TGTGCCAGCAGCTTCCTGGGAGGTAGCACTGAAGCTTTCTTT
j_gene: TRBJ1-1
abundance: NA
v_gene: TRBV5-6
d_gene: NA

CDR3aa: CASSPGQPGGYTF
CDR3nt: TGTGCCAGCAGCCCGGGACAGCCGGGGGGCTACACCTTC
j_gene: TRBJ1-2
abundance: NA
v_gene: TRBV7-2
d_gene: TRBD1

CDR3aa: CASSAQGRGYTF
CDR3nt: TGTGCCAGTAGTGCCCAGGGTAGGGGCTACACCTTC
j_gene: TRBJ1-2
abundance: once
v_gene: TRBV19
d_gene: NA

CDR3aa: CASSSTGTGLYEQYF
CDR3nt: TGTGCCAGCAGCTCGACGGGGACAGGGCTCTACGAGCAGTACTTC
j_gene: TRBJ2-7
abundance: few
v_gene: TRBV11-2
d_gene: TRBD1

CDR3aa: CASSWTGGSGGYTF
CDR3nt: TGCGCCAGCAGCTGGACAGGGGGATCGGGTGGCTACACCTTC
j_gene: TRBJ1-2
abundance: NA
v_gene: TRBV5-1
d_gene: TRBD1

CDR3aa: CASSSPRYEQYF
CDR3nt: TGTGCCAGCAGCTCGCCCAGGTACGAGCAGTACTTC
j_gene: TRBJ2-7
abundance: NA
v_gene: TRBV7-9
d_gene: NA

CDR3aa: CASKRAGPTDTQYF
CDR3nt: TGTGCCAGCAAGAGGGCGGGGCCGACAGATACGCAGTATTTT
j_gene: TRBJ2-3
abundance: NA
v_gene: TRBV2
d_gene: NA

CDR3aa: CATGGTEKTGELFF
CDR3nt: TGTGCCACCGGCGGGACAGAGAAAACCGGGGAGCTGTTTTTT
j_gene: TRBJ2-2
abundance: NA
v_gene: TRBV24-1
d_gene: NA

CDR3aa: CATSRDLGEGNTIYF
CDR3nt: TGTGCCACCAGCAGAGATCTCGGGGAGGGAAACACCATATATTTT
j_gene: TRBJ1-3
abundance: NA
v_gene: TRBV15
d_gene: NA

CDR3aa: CASTPTGSRNHNEQFF
CDR3nt: TGTGCCAGCACCCCAACCGGTAGTCGTAACCACAATGAGCAGTTCTTC
j_gene: TRBJ2-1
abundance: NA
v_gene: TRBV9
d_gene: NA

CDR3aa: CASSPGVSGANVLTF
CDR3nt: TGTGCCAGCAGCCCAGGGGTTTCCGGGGCCAACGTCCTGACTTTC
j_gene: TRBJ2-6
abundance: NA
v_gene: TRBV11-3
d_gene: NA

CDR3aa: CASSLSSGGVRSSTDTQYF
CDR3nt: TGTGCCAGCAGCTTGTCTAGCGGGGGGGTTCGATCTAGCACAGATACGCAGTATTTT
j_gene: TRBJ2-3
abundance: NA
v_gene: TRBV11-2
d_gene: TRBD2

CDR3aa: CASSITGGHTGELFF
CDR3nt: TGTGCCAGCAGCATAACAGGGGGCCACACCGGGGAGCTGTTTTTT
j_gene: TRBJ2-2
abundance: NA
v_gene: TRBV7-2
d_gene: TRBD1

CDR3aa: CASSVTGDPNQPQHF
CDR3nt: TGTGCCAGCAGCGTCACAGGGGACCCAAATCAGCCCCAGCATTTT
j_gene: TRBJ1-5
abundance: NA
v_gene: TRBV9
d_gene: TRBD1

CDR3aa: CASSQELDRGRTEAFF
CDR3nt: TGCGCCAGCAGCCAAGAATTGGACAGGGGGCGAACTGAAGCTTTCTTT
j_gene: TRBJ1-1
abundance: few
v_gene: TRBV4-3
d_gene: TRBD1

CDR3aa: CASSKVRGPGNSPLHF
CDR3nt: TGTGCCAGCAGCAAAGTTAGGGGGCCTGGTAATTCACCCCTCCACTTT
j_gene: TRBJ1-6
abundance: NA
v_gene: TRBV21-1
d_gene: NA

CDR3aa: CAWSVARRNTIYF
CDR3nt: TGTGCCTGGAGTGTAGCCAGGAGGAACACCATATATTTT
j_gene: TRBJ1-3
abundance: NA
v_gene: TRBV30
d_gene: NA

CDR3aa: CASSLLAGGSTDTQYF
CDR3nt: TGTGCCAGCAGCCTACTAGCGGGGGGCAGCACAGATACGCAGTATTTT
j_gene: TRBJ2-3
abundance: NA
v_gene: TRBV11-2
d_gene: TRBD2

CDR3aa: CASTKGQKTDTQYF
CDR3nt: TGTGCCAGCACCAAGGGACAGAAAACAGATACGCAGTATTTT
j_gene: TRBJ2-3
abundance: NA
v_gene: TRBV28
d_gene: TRBD1

CDR3aa: CASSLWRGNGGELFF
CDR3nt: TGTGCCAGCAGCTTGTGGCGGGGTAATGGCGGGGAGCTGTTTTTT
j_gene: TRBJ2-2
abundance: NA
v_gene: TRBV5-4
d_gene: NA

CDR3aa: CASSVGTDPYEQYF
CDR3nt: TGTGCCAGCAGCGTCGGGACAGACCCCTACGAGCAGTACTTC
j_gene: TRBJ2-7
abundance: NA
v_gene: TRBV9
d_gene: TRBD1

CDR3aa: CASSQEWRGGANEQFF
CDR3nt: TGTGCCAGCAGCCAAGAGTGGCGGGGGGGGGCTAATGAGCAGTTCTTC
j_gene: TRBJ2-1
abundance: NA
v_gene: TRBV4-2
d_gene: TRBD2

CDR3aa: CASTLRGSPNTIYF
CDR3nt: TGTGCCAGCACCCTCCGCGGCTCGCCAAACACCATATATTTT
j_gene: TRBJ1-3
abundance: NA
v_gene: TRBV11-2
d_gene: NA

CDR3aa: CASSGAVF
CDR3nt: TGCGCCAGCAGTGGGGCTGTCTTC
j_gene: TRBJ2-1
abundance: NA
v_gene: TRBV10-1
d_gene: NA

CDR3aa: CASSTRQGGYEQYF
CDR3nt: TGTGCCAGTAGTACCCGACAGGGAGGCTACGAGCAGTACTTC
j_gene: TRBJ2-7
abundance: NA
v_gene: TRBV19
d_gene: NA

CDR3aa: CASSLERGLAERYEQYF
CDR3nt: TGTGCCAGCAGCTTAGAGAGGGGCCTAGCGGAAAGGTACGAGCAGTACTTC
j_gene: TRBJ2-7
abundance: NA
v_gene: TRBV5-8
d_gene: TRBD2

CDR3aa: CASSGGAGGWTEAFF
CDR3nt: TGTGCCAGCAGCGGAGGGGCAGGGGGTTGGACTGAAGCTTTCTTT
j_gene: TRBJ1-1
abundance: NA
v_gene: TRBV6-5
d_gene: TRBD1

CDR3aa: CAISPGSDNSPLHF
CDR3nt: TGTGCCATCAGTCCCGGGTCAGATAATTCACCCCTCCACTTT
j_gene: TRBJ1-6
abundance: few
v_gene: TRBV10-3
d_gene: NA

CDR3aa: CASRTNRDRAFF
CDR3nt: TGTGCCAGCAGGACAAACAGGGACAGGGCTTTCTTT
j_gene: TRBJ1-1
abundance: NA
v_gene: TRBV28
d_gene: TRBD1

CDR3aa: CASSPRDSKNSPLHF
CDR3nt: TGTGCCAGCTCACCTCGGGACAGTAAAAATTCACCCCTCCACTTT
j_gene: TRBJ1-6
abundance: few
v_gene: TRBV18
d_gene: TRBD1

CDR3aa: CASRPSGGQETQYF
CDR3nt: TGTGCCAGCAGACCCAGCGGGGGGCAAGAGACCCAGTACTTC
j_gene: TRBJ2-5
abundance: NA
v_gene: TRBV7-9
d_gene: TRBD2

CDR3aa: CASSPGQRNEKLFF
CDR3nt: TGTGCCAGTAGCCCGGGACAGAGAAATGAAAAACTGTTTTTT
j_gene: TRBJ1-4
abundance: NA
v_gene: TRBV19
d_gene: TRBD1

CDR3aa: CASSGRDTEAFF
CDR3nt: TGTGCCAGTAGTGGCCGGGACACTGAAGCTTTCTTT
j_gene: TRBJ1-1
abundance: NA
v_gene: TRBV19
d_gene: NA

CDR3aa: CASSQDRQAPYGYTF
CDR3nt: TGTGCCAGCAGCCAAGATCGGCAGGCGCCCTATGGCTACACCTTC
j_gene: TRBJ1-2
abundance: NA
v_gene: TRBV3-1/TRBV3-2
d_gene: NA

CDR3aa: CASSTPGAEAFF
CDR3nt: TGTGCCAGCAGCACCCCGGGGGCTGAAGCTTTCTTT
j_gene: TRBJ1-1
abundance: few
v_gene: TRBV25-1
d_gene: NA

CDR3aa: CASSPGLAYGANVLTF
CDR3nt: TGTGCCAGCAGCCCGGGACTAGCGTACGGGGCCAACGTCCTGACTTTC
j_gene: TRBJ2-6
abundance: NA
v_gene: TRBV6-2/TRBV6-3
d_gene: TRBD2

CDR3aa: CASSPRTGLLTEAFF
CDR3nt: TGTGCCAGCAGTCCGAGGACAGGGTTACTTACTGAAGCTTTCTTT
j_gene: TRBJ1-1
abundance: NA
v_gene: TRBV6-2/TRBV6-3
d_gene: TRBD1

CDR3aa: CVPIEGSNEQFF
CDR3nt: TGTGTCCCGATCGAAGGGAGCAATGAGCAGTTCTTC
j_gene: TRBJ2-1
abundance: NA
v_gene: TRBV21-1
d_gene: NA

CDR3aa: CASSAIGTGGDYGYTF
CDR3nt: TGTGCCAGCAGCGCGATAGGGACAGGGGGGGACTATGGCTACACCTTC
j_gene: TRBJ1-2
abundance: NA
v_gene: TRBV4-2
d_gene: TRBD1

CDR3aa: CASSPRGTGSHEQYF
CDR3nt: TGTGCCAGCTCACCACGGGGGACAGGGTCCCACGAGCAGTACTTC
j_gene: TRBJ2-7
abundance: NA
v_gene: TRBV18
d_gene: TRBD1

CDR3aa: CASMLGQGNSPLHF
CDR3nt: TGTGCCAGCATGTTGGGGCAAGGGAATTCACCCCTCCACTTT
j_gene: TRBJ1-6
abundance: NA
v_gene: TRBV6-6
d_gene: NA

CDR3aa: CASSPQGRQGSYEQYF
CDR3nt: TGTGCCAGTAGTCCCCAGGGGAGACAGGGCTCCTACGAGCAGTACTTC
j_gene: TRBJ2-7
abundance: few
v_gene: TRBV19
d_gene: TRBD1

CDR3aa: CASSLTTGANYGYTF
CDR3nt: TGCGCCAGCAGCTTAACGACAGGGGCTAACTATGGCTACACCTTC
j_gene: TRBJ1-2
abundance: NA
v_gene: TRBV5-1
d_gene: TRBD1

CDR3aa: CASSVVGTGNYNEQFF
CDR3nt: TGTGCCAGCAGCGTAGTTGGGACAGGGAACTACAATGAGCAGTTCTTC
j_gene: TRBJ2-1
abundance: NA
v_gene: TRBV9
d_gene: TRBD1

CDR3aa: CASSLVPQYEQYF
CDR3nt: TGTGCCAGCAGCTTAGTCCCTCAGTACGAGCAGTACTTC
j_gene: TRBJ2-7
abundance: NA
v_gene: TRBV7-2
d_gene: NA

CDR3aa: CASSLYVGTGNTEAFF
CDR3nt: TGTGCCAGCAGTTTATACGTAGGGACAGGGAACACTGAAGCTTTCTTT
j_gene: TRBJ1-1
abundance: few
v_gene: TRBV27
d_gene: TRBD1

CDR3aa: CASSREGLTDTQYF
CDR3nt: TGTGCCAGCAGCCGAGAGGGACTCACAGATACGCAGTATTTT
j_gene: TRBJ2-3
abundance: NA
v_gene: TRBV3-1/TRBV3-2
d_gene: NA

CDR3aa: CASSDRDRYLDTQYF
CDR3nt: TGTGCCAGCAGCGACCGGGACAGGTACCTAGATACGCAGTATTTT
j_gene: TRBJ2-3
abundance: NA
v_gene: TRBV21-1
d_gene: NA

CDR3aa: CAWSSAGQGARYGYTF
CDR3nt: TGTGCCTGGAGTAGCGCGGGACAGGGGGCGCGTTATGGCTACACCTTC
j_gene: TRBJ1-2
abundance: NA
v_gene: TRBV30
d_gene: TRBD1

CDR3aa: CASSPGRPTEAFF
CDR3nt: TGTGCCAGCAGCCCCGGCAGGCCCACTGAAGCTTTCTTT
j_gene: TRBJ1-1
abundance: once
v_gene: TRBV11-2
d_gene: NA

CDR3aa: CASSLSGYTEAFF
CDR3nt: TGCGCCAGCAGCTTGTCGGGTTACACTGAAGCTTTCTTT
j_gene: TRBJ1-1
abundance: NA
v_gene: TRBV5-1
d_gene: NA

CDR3aa: CASSISPTLNTEAFF
CDR3nt: TGTGCCAGTAGTATATCGCCAACATTGAACACTGAAGCTTTCTTT
j_gene: TRBJ1-1
abundance: NA
v_gene: TRBV19
d_gene: NA